These 13 T cell receptor beta chains originate from one sample sequenced in a study of OX40 agonist ivuxolimab in advanced cancers. Sequencing used immunoSEQ multiplex PCR; TCRdb keeps in-frame clones, though not all of them. This sample has roughly 91,000 clones; about 96% occur once, and the top ten carry around 2.2%. Sequenced here: CD4+ or CD8+ T cells sorted from blood, sampled in a trial of the OX40 agonist ivuxolimab. Receptors originate from an adult with an advanced solid tumor such as melanoma, head and neck, liver or kidney cancer.

The chain recombines TRBV7-3 with TRBJ1-1; D is unclear. The CDR3 length is 13 residues. Per the germline V gene, CDR1 is SGHTA and CDR2 is FQGTGA. The V gene lost 5 bases and the J gene lost 0 bases, with 7 bases spanning the gap. CDR3 nucleotides: TGTGCCAGCAGCCAAAGAGTGAACACTGAAGCTTTCTTT. It codes for CASSQRVNTEAFF.

CDR3 amino acids: CASSLIMNTEAFF. CDR3 coding DNA: TGTGCCAGCAGCCTCATCATGAACACTGAAGCTTTCTTT. The gene calls are TRBV7-9 and TRBJ1-1; D is unresolved. The length of the CDR3 is 13 residues. The V end lost 5 bases, the J end lost 0 bases, and 7 bases lay between the germline ends. From germline, CDR1 is SEHNR and CDR2 FQNEAQ (reference sequence).

The J gene is TRBJ2-7, the V gene TRBV7-2, with a tentative D call TRBD1 (7 bases). The CDR3 spans 15 residues. Trimming removed 4 bases from V and 1 base from J, with 14 bases in between. Germline V gives CDR1 SGHTA, CDR2 FQGNSA. As DNA, the CDR3 is TGTGCCAGCAGCTCCGGAGGGGGCTTGTCCTACGAGCAGTACTTC. This codes for CASSSGGGLSYEQYF.

V is TRBV11-3 and J is TRBJ2-5; D is possibly TRBD1 or TRBD2 (5 bases each). The CDR3 is 13 amino acids. The V end lost 4 bases, the J end lost 5 bases, and 11 bases lay between the germline ends. Germline V gene lookup returns CDR1 SGHNT and CDR2 YENEEA. Written as DNA, the CDR3 is TGTGCCAGCAGCTGGACTTGGGGGGAGACCCAGTACTTC. Translation: CASSWTWGETQYF.

The CDR3 DNA reads as TGTGCCAGCAGCCAGGGACTAGCGGGAGGCGAGCAGTACTTC. It is translated as CASSQGLAGGEQYF. The genes are TRBV6-6 and TRBJ2-7; 15 nucleotides agree with TRBD2. This CDR3 has 14 residues. V shed 6 bases and J 6 bases; nucleotides not matched to a gene: 3. The germline V gene has CDR1 MNHNY and CDR2 SVGAGI (reference sequence).

V usage is TRBV2 and J usage is TRBJ1-2; D is unclear. Germline V gene data show CDR1 as SNHLY and CDR2 as FYNNEI. This CDR3 is built from 12 residues. Trimming shortened V by 8 bases and J by 4 bases, and 11 bases separated the two germline ends. The CDR3, as DNA: TGTGCCAGCGTGGGTCGAACCTATGGCTACACCTTC. This gives the protein CASVGRTYGYTF.

The rearrangement links TRBV28 to TRBJ1-3; D not resolved. V was clipped by 6 bases and J by 0 bases, with 12 bases between them. CDR3 size: 15 residues. Germline values: CDR1 MDHEN, CDR2 SYDVKM. This chain's CDR3 is CASSRTTLSGNTIYF. DNA of the CDR3: TGTGCCAGCAGCCGTACCACACTCTCTGGAAACACCATATATTTT.

V is TRBV2 and J is TRBJ2-2; 13 bases match TRBD2. The CDR3 length is 16 residues. J was trimmed by 8 bases and V by 5 bases; bases with no gene match: 8. Germline-derived CDR1 and CDR2 are SNHLY and FYNNEI. The CDR3 nucleotides are TGTGCCAGCAGTAGGACTAGCGGGGGCGTCTTGGGGGAGCTGTTTTTT. Translation: CASSRTSGGVLGELFF.

This clone was seen only once. The chain recombines TRBV7-6 with TRBJ1-2, with a weak D call TRBD1 (5 bases). This CDR3 is built from 18 residues. Germline-derived CDR1 and CDR2 are SGHVS and FNYEAQ. V shed 1 base and J shed 1 base, with 19 bases lying between them. The CDR3: CASSLDYGTGVYNYGYTF. The DNA of the CDR3 is TGTGCCAGCAGCTTAGATTACGGGACGGGAGTTTATAACTATGGCTACACCTTC. The variable domain in full, completed from reference TRBV7-6 and TRBJ1-2, reads GAGVSQSPRYKVTKRGQDVALRCDPISGHVSLYWYRQALGQGPEFLTYFNYEAQQDKSGLPNDRFSAERPEGSISTLTIQRTEQRDSAMYRCASSLDYGTGVYNYGYTFGSGTRLTVV.

V is TRBV27 and J is TRBJ1-1; D not certain. From germline, CDR1 is MNHEY and CDR2 SMNVEV (reference sequence). Trimming left V 4 bases short and J 6 bases short, with 6 bases between. This CDR3 is 11 amino acids long. The CDR3 loop reads CASSSGPEAFF. DNA for the CDR3: TGTGCCAGCAGTTCCGGTCCTGAAGCTTTCTTT.

The CDR3 reads CASNDRVYNSPLHF. The DNA of the CDR3 is TGTGCCAGCAACGACAGGGTGTATAATTCACCCCTCCACTTT. The chain combines TRBV2 with TRBJ1-6; 7 nucleotides align to TRBD1. J was trimmed by 4 bases and V by 7 bases; bases with no gene match: 4. The CDR3 runs 14 residues. Germline V gene lookup returns CDR1 SNHLY and CDR2 FYNNEI.

The rearrangement links TRBV27 to TRBJ1-5; perhaps TRBD1 as D (5 bases). The germline V and J ends were trimmed by 2 bases and 5 bases, with 10 bases remaining between them. Germline V lookup: CDR1 MNHEY, CDR2 SMNVEV (reference sequence). The CDR3 runs 14 residues. CDR3 sequence: CASSLTGPHQPQHF. CDR3 nucleotide sequence: TGTGCCAGCAGTTTAACAGGACCTCATCAGCCCCAGCATTTT.

The V gene is TRBV28, the J gene TRBJ2-1; TRBD1 aligns across 10 bases. CDR3 length: 17 residues. The germline V gene encodes CDR1 MDHEN and CDR2 SYDVKM. J gave up 2 bases and V 2 bases, and 6 bases lay outside the gene matches. The CDR3 coding sequence is TGTGCCAGCAGTTTAGCCCTGACAGGGGGCGCCTACAATGAGCAGTTCTTC. Residues: CASSLALTGGAYNEQFF.